This note documents a single TCR beta chain sequence. This sample is drawn from a study of blood T cell repertoires in COVID-19. Overall study context: T cells, B-cell-depleted T cells, or PBMCs provided the cDNA or gDNA that served as material.

Seattle-derived patients entered the study during active infection and were followed longitudinally. Sequenced by immunoSEQ multiplex PCR; TCRdb stores in-frame clones only, minus some. The sample includes 250,000 to 300,000 clones, more than 85% of them seen just once. CDR3 length: 13 amino acids. V lost 6 bases to trimming and J lost 4 bases; unmatched junction nucleotides: 4. V is TRBV12-3 or TRBV12-4 and J is TRBJ1-2; TRBD1 matches 8 bases. The sequence was obtained from a woman aged 25-40 years with COVID-19, enrolled during active disease. The sample was peripheral blood. The CDR3 bases are TGTGCCAGCAGCCCCGGGACAGGCTATGGCTACACCTTC. It yields the protein CASSPGTGYGYTF.